The rows below give T cell receptor beta chains drawn from one sample of a study of shared clonotypes between healthy human individuals. Some clones are missing from TCRdb's copy, which holds only in-frame ones; the method was immunoSEQ multiplex PCR. The table includes some 2,500,000 clones, 80% to 95% detected once. The sequencing sample was made of naive CD4+ T cells from PBMCs. These receptors were obtained from a man aged 18 to 29 in good health. Some clones in this sample may be carry-over from other donors' samples. Each CDR3 is given with its conserved first and last residue. Fields, in order: clone size, D gene, V gene, CDR3 protein. A D gene is named only where the DNA matches it firmly. The size of a clone is reported for some rows only, either as once, few or many, or as a class for expanded clones.

clone_size: NA; d_call: NA; v_call: TRBV5-1; cdr3_aa: CASSLQTNTEAFF
clone_size: NA; d_call: NA; v_call: TRBV19; cdr3_aa: CASSSRPGNTIYF
clone_size: NA; d_call: TRBD2; v_call: TRBV27; cdr3_aa: CASSFLSGRARGEQYF
clone_size: NA; d_call: NA; v_call: TRBV20-1; cdr3_aa: CSARGQGEAFF
clone_size: NA; d_call: NA; v_call: TRBV5-1; cdr3_aa: CASSQGMETQYF
clone_size: NA; d_call: TRBD1; v_call: TRBV28; cdr3_aa: CASSSTGGRGYTF
clone_size: once; d_call: TRBD1; v_call: TRBV5-1; cdr3_aa: CASRGQGLYEQYF
clone_size: once; d_call: NA; v_call: TRBV18; cdr3_aa: CASSPMSYDPYEQYF
clone_size: NA; d_call: NA; v_call: TRBV18; cdr3_aa: CASSPAGPGGANVLTF
clone_size: NA; d_call: NA; v_call: TRBV21-1; cdr3_aa: CASTGQETYEQYF
clone_size: NA; d_call: TRBD1; v_call: TRBV28; cdr3_aa: CASSELLTGVRTEAFF